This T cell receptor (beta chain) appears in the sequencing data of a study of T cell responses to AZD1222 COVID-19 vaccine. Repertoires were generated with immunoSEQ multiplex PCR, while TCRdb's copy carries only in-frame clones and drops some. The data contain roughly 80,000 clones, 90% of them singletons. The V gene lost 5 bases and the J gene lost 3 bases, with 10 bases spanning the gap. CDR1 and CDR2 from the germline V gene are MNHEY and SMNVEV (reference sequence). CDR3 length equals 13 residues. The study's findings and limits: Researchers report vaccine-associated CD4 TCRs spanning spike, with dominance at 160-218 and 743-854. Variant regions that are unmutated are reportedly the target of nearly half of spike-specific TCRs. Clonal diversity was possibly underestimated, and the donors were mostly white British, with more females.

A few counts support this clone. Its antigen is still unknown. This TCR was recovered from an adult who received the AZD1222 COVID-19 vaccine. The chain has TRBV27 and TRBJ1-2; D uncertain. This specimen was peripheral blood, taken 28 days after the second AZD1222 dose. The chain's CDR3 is CASSAPPYYGYTF. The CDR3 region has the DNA TGTGCCAGCAGTGCACCCCCTTACTATGGCTACACCTTC.